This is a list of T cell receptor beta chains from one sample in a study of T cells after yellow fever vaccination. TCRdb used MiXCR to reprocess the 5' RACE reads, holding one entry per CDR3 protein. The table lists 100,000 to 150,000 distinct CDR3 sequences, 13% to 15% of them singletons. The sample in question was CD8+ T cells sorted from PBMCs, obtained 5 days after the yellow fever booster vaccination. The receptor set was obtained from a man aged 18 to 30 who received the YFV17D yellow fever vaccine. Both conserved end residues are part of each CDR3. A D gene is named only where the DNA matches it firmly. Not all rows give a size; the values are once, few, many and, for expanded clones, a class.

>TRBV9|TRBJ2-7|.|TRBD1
CASSVQGTGTDEQYF
TGTGCTAGCAGCGTCCAAGGGACAGGGACCGACGAGCAGTACTTC
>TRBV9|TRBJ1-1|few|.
CASSGGGDTEAFF
TGTGCCAGCAGCGGTGGTGGGGACACTGAAGCTTTCTTT
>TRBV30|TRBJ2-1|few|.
CAWSVSWNSYNEQFF
TGTGCCTGGAGTGTAAGTTGGAACTCCTACAATGAGCAGTTCTTC
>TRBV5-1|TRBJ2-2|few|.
CASSYGQRSTGELFF
TGCGCCAGCAGCTACGGACAGAGGAGCACCGGGGAGCTGTTTTTT
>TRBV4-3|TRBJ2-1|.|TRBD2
CASSQDRAGGPSNEQFF
TGCGCCAGCAGCCAAGACAGAGCGGGGGGGCCGTCGAATGAGCAGTTCTTC
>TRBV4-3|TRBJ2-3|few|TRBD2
CASSHLTSGGAFADTQYF
TGCGCCAGCAGCCATCTCACTAGCGGGGGGGCTTTCGCAGATACGCAGTATTTT
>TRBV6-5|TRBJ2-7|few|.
CASSSGASYEQYF
TGTGCCAGCAGTTCAGGGGCCTCCTACGAGCAGTACTTC
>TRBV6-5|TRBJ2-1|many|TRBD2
CASSISGGALRGEQFF
TGTGCCAGCAGTATTAGCGGGGGGGCTTTGCGGGGTGAGCAGTTCTTC
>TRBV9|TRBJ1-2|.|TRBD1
CASSPPGRDSKRYGYTF
TGTGCCAGCAGCCCACCCGGCCGGGACAGCAAACGCTATGGCTACACCTTC
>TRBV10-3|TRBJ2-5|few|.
CAISESLGQETQYF
TGTGCCATCAGTGAGTCGCTGGGGCAAGAGACCCAGTACTTC
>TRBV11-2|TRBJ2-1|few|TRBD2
CASSLVAGGTYNEQFF
TGTGCCAGCAGCTTAGTGGCGGGGGGGACCTACAATGAGCAGTTCTTC
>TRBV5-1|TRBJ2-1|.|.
CASSLGLHNEQFF
TGCGCCAGCAGCTTGGGACTCCACAATGAGCAGTTCTTC
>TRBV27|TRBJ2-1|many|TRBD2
CASSFGGYNEQFF
TGTGCCAGCAGTTTCGGGGGGTACAATGAGCAGTTCTTC
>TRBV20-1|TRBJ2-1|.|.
CSARDIRGASYNEQFF
TGCAGTGCTAGAGATATCCGGGGGGCCTCCTACAATGAGCAGTTCTTC
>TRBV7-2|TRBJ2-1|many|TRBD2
CASSLGLAGNEQFF
TGTGCCAGCAGCTTAGGCCTAGCGGGCAATGAGCAGTTCTTC
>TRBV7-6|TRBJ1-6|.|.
CASSGSTGFNSPLHF
TGTGCCAGCAGCGGCAGCACAGGGTTCAATTCACCCCTCCACTTT
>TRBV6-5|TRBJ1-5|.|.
CASSVRVLAQPQHF
TGTGCCAGCAGTGTCAGGGTTCTGGCTCAGCCCCAGCATTTT
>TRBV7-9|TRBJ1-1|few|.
CASSLEVERAFF
TGTGCCAGCAGCTTAGAAGTTGAGCGAGCTTTCTTT
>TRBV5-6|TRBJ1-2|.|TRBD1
CASSSRTGGANYGYTF
TGTGCCAGCAGCTCCCGGACAGGGGGAGCTAACTATGGCTACACCTTC
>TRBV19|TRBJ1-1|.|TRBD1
CASSPREWNRGPTEAFF
TGTGCCAGTAGTCCAAGGGAGTGGAACAGGGGACCCACTGAAGCTTTCTTT
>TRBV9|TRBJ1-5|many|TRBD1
CASSVGQGGNQPQHF
TGTGCCAGCAGCGTAGGGCAGGGGGGCAATCAGCCCCAGCATTTT
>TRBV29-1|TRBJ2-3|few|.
CSVESSAQGLRTDTQYF
TGCAGCGTTGAATCGTCTGCACAGGGATTGCGCACAGATACGCAGTATTTT
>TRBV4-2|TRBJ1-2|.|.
CASSQEGNGYTF
TGTGCCAGCAGCCAAGAGGGGAATGGCTACACCTTC
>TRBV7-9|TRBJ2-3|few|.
CASNDRTDTDTQYF
TGTGCCAGCAACGACCGGACAGACACAGATACGCAGTATTTT
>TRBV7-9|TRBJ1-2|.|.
CASSLGTVLSNYGYTF
TGTGCCAGCAGCTTAGGGACAGTCTTGTCTAACTATGGCTACACCTTC
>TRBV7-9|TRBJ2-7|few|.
CASSENVGQYF
TGTGCCAGCAGCGAGAACGTGGGGCAGTACTTC
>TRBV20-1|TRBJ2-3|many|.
CSARVGVTDTQYF
TGCAGTGCTAGAGTTGGGGTCACAGATACGCAGTATTTT
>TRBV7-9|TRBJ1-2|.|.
CASSAYRGYTF
TGTGCCAGCAGCGCGTACAGAGGCTACACCTTC
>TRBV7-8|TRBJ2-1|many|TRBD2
CASSDRTSLREQFF
TGTGCCAGCAGCGATCGGACTAGCCTGAGGGAGCAGTTCTTC
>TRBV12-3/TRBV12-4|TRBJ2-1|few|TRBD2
CASTPGLANEQFF
TGTGCCAGCACTCCGGGACTAGCAAATGAGCAGTTCTTC
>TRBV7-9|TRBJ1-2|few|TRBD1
CASSLSGTGFYGYTF
TGTGCCAGCAGCTTATCCGGGACAGGCTTCTATGGCTACACCTTC
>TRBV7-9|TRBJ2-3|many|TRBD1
CASSRGTDTQYF
TGTGCCAGCTCCAGGGGGACAGATACGCAGTATTTT
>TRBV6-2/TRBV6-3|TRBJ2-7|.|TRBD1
CASSDRGDIYEQYF
TGTGCCAGCAGCGACAGGGGCGATATCTACGAGCAGTACTTC
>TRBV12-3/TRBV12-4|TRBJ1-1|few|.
CASSPKPAPNTEAFF
TGTGCCAGCAGCCCTAAACCAGCGCCGAACACTGAAGCTTTCTTT
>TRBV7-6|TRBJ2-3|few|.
CASSLLSPDTQYF
TGTGCCAGCAGCCTGCTTAGTCCAGATACGCAGTATTTT
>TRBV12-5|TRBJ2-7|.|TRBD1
CASGPRDRGTDEQYF
TGTGCTAGTGGTCCAAGGGACAGGGGGACCGACGAGCAGTACTTC
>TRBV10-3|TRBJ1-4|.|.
CAPGSEKLFF
TGTGCACCGGGGTCAGAAAAACTGTTTTTT
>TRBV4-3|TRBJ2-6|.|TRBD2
CASSQVPSGGSGANVLTF
TGCGCCAGCAGCCAAGTACCTAGCGGGGGGTCTGGGGCCAACGTCCTGACTTTC